This T cell receptor (beta chain) was retrieved from a study of OX40 agonist ivuxolimab in advanced cancers. Study at large: Anti-PD-1, anti-PD-L1 or anti-CTLA-4 therapy given earlier was allowed, and around 40% had some. Overall study results and limits: CD8+ T cells (on average) carried more expanded clones than CD4+ T cells.

The method was immunoSEQ multiplex PCR; TCRdb's version includes in-frame clones alone and lacks a portion of them. The sample lists around 60,000 clones; roughly 88% were seen once. This clone appeared a single time. Its antigen is undetermined. Trimming shortened V by 8 bases and J by 4 bases, and 15 bases separated the two germline ends. Germline loops: CDR1 SNHLY, CDR2 FYNNEI. The CDR3 loop spans 13 amino acids. The genes are TRBV2 and TRBJ2-7; weak D call: TRBD2 (5 bases). Here the sequenced sample was CD4+ or CD8+ T cells sorted from blood, taken in a trial of the OX40 agonist ivuxolimab. The sequence derives from an adult with an advanced solid tumor such as melanoma, head and neck, liver or kidney cancer. CDR3 sequence reads: CASDETGFYEQYF. CDR3 DNA sequence: TGTGCCAGCGATGAGACGGGGTTTTACGAGCAGTACTTC.